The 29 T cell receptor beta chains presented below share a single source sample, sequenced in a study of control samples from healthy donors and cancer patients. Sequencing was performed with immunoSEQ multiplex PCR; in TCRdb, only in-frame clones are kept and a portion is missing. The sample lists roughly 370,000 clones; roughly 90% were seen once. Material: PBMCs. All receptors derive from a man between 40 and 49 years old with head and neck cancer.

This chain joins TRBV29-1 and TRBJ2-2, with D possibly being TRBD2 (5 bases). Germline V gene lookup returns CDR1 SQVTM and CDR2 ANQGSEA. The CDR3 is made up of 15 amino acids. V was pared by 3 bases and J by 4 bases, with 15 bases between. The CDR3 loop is CSVDRSGSGTGELFF. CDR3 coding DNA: TGCAGCGTTGACAGGAGCGGTAGTGGCACCGGGGAGCTGTTTTTT.

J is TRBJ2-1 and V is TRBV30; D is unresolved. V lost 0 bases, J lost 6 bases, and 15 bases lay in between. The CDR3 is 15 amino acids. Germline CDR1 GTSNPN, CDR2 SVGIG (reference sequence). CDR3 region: CAWSVRAGMGNEQFF. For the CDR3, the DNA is TGTGCCTGGAGTGTACGGGCAGGAATGGGCAATGAGCAGTTCTTC.

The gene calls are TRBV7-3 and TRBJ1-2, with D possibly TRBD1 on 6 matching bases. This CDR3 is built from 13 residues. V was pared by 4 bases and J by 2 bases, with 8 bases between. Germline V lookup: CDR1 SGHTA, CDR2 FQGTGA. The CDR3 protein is CASSSTGNYGYTF. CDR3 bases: TGTGCCAGCAGCTCTACAGGGAACTATGGCTACACCTTC.

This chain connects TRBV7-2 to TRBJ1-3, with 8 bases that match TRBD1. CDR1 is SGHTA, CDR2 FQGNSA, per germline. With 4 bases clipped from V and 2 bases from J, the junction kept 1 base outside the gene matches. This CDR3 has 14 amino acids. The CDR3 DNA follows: TGTGCCAGCAGCTCCAGGGGGCCTGGAAACACCATATATTTT. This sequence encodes CASSSRGPGNTIYF.

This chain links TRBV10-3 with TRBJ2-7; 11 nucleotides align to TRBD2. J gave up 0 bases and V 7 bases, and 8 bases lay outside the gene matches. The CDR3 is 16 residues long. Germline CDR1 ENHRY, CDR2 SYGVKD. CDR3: CAIMETSGVSSYEQYF. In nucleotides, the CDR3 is TGTGCCATCATGGAGACTAGCGGGGTGAGCTCCTACGAGCAGTACTTC.

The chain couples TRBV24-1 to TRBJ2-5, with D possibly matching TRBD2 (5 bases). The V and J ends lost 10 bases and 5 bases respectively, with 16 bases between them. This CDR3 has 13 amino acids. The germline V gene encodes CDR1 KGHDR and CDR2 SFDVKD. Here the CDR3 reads CATRDIGGETQYF. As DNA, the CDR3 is TGTGCCACGAGAGATATAGGCGGGGAGACCCAGTACTTC.

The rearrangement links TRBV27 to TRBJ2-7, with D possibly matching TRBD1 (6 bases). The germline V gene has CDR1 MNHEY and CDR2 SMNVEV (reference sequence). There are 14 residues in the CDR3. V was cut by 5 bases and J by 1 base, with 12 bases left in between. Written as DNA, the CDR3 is TGTGCCAGCAGTACACAGGGCCGGTCCTACGAGCAGTACTTC. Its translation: CASSTQGRSYEQYF.

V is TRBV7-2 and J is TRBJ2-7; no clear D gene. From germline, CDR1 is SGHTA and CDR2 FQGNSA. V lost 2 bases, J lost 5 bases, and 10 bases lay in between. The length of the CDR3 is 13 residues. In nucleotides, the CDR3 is TGTGCCAGCAGCTTACCCCCCCGAGACGAGCAGTACTTC. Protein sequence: CASSLPPRDEQYF.

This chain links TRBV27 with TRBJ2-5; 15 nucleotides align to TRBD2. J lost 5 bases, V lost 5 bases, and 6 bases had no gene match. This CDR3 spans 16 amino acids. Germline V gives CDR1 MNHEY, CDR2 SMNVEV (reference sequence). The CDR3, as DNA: TGTGCCAGCAGTCCCGGACTAGCGGGAGGGCTGGAGACCCAGTACTTC. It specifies CASSPGLAGGLETQYF.

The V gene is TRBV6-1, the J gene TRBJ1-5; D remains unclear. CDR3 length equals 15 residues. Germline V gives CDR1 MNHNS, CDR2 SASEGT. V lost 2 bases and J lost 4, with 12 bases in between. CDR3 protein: CASSELGDQNQPQHF. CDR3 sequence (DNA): TGTGCCAGCAGTGAATTGGGCGACCAAAATCAGCCCCAGCATTTT.

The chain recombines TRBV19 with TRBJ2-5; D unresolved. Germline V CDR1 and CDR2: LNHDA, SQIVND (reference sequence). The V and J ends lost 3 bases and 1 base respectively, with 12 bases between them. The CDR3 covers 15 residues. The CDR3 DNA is TGTGCCAGTAGTATTCTCTCAAACACCCAAGAGACCCAGTACTTC. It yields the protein CASSILSNTQETQYF.

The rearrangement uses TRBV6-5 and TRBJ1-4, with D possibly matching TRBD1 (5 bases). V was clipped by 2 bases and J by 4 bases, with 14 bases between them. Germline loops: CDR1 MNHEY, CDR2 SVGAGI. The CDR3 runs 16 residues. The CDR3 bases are TGTGCCAGCAGTTACGGGGCGACCCCGAGTAATGAAAAACTGTTTTTT. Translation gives CASSYGATPSNEKLFF.

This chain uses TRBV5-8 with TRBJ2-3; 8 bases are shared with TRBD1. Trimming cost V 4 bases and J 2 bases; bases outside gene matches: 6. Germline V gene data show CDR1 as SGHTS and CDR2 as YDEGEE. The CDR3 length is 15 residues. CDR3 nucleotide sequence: TGTGCCAGCAGCCCACAGGGGGGTTACACAGATACGCAGTATTTT. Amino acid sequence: CASSPQGGYTDTQYF.

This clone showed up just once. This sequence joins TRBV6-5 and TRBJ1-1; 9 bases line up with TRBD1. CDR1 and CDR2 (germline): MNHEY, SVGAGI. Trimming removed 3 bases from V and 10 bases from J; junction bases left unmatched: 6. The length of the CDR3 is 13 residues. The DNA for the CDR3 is TGTGCCAGCAGTTATAGTCCGGGACAGGGAGCTTTCTTT. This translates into CASSYSPGQGAFF.

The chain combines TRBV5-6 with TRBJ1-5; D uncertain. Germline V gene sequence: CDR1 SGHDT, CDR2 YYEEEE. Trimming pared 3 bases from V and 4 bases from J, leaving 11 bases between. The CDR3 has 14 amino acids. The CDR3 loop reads CASSSNLENQPQHF. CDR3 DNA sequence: TGTGCCAGCAGCTCCAACCTAGAAAATCAGCCCCAGCATTTT.

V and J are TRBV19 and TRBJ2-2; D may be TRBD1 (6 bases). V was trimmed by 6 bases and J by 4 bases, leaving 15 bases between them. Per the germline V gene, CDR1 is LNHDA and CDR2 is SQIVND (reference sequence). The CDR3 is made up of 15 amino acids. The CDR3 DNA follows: TGTGCCAGTAGGCCCTTAACAGGGTCCACCGGGGAGCTGTTTTTT. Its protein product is CASRPLTGSTGELFF.

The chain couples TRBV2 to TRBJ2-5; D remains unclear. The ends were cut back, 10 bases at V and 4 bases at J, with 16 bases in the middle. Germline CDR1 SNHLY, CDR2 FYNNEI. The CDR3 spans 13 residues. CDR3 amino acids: CATKPLLGETQYF. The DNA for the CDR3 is TGTGCCACTAAACCGCTGCTCGGAGAGACCCAGTACTTC.

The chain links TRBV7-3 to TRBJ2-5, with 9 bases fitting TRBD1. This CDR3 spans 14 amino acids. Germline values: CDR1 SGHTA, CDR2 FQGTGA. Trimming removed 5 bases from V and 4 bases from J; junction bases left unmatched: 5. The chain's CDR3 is CASSTGQGIETQYF. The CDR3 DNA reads TGTGCCAGCAGCACTGGACAGGGGATAGAGACCCAGTACTTC.

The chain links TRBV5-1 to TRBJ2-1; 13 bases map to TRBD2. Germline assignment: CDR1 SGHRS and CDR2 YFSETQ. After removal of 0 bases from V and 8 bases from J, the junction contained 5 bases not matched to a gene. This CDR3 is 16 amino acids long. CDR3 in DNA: TGCGCCAGCAGCTTGGCCGGGACTAGCGGGGCCGATGAGCAGTTCTTC. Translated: CASSLAGTSGADEQFF.

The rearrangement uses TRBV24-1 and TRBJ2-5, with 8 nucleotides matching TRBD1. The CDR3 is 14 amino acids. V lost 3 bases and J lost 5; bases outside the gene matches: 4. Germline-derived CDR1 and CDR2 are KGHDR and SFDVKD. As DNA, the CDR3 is TGTGCCACCAGTGATAGACAGGGGAAGGAGACCCAGTACTTC. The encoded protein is CATSDRQGKETQYF.

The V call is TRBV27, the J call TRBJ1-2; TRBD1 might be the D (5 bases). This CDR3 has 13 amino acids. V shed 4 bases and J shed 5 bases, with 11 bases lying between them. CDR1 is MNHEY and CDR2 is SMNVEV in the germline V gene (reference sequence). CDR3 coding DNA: TGTGCCAGCAGTTCAGACAGACTGTATGGCTACACCTTC. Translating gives CASSSDRLYGYTF.

The CDR3 sequence: CASSQGTIYNEQFF. The CDR3 DNA follows: TGCGCCAGCAGCCAAGGGACAATCTACAATGAGCAGTTCTTC. The rearrangement joins TRBV4-1 to TRBJ2-1, with a tentative D call TRBD1 (5 bases). The CDR3 contains 14 residues. The V gene lost 1 base and the J gene lost 3 bases, with 7 bases spanning the gap. Germline assignment: CDR1 MGHRA and CDR2 YSYEKL.

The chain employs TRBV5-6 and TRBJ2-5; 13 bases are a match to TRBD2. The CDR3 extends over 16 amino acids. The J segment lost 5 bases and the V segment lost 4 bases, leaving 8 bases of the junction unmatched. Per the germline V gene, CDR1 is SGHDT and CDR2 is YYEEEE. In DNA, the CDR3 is TGTGCCAGCAGCCCACTAGCGGGGGGGGACCGGGAGACCCAGTACTTC. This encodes CASSPLAGGDRETQYF.

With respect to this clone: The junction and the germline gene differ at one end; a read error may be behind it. The DNA of the CDR3 is TGCAGCGTAGAAGTAGGGCGGGGGGGCGACTACGAGCAGTACTTC. Encoded protein: CSVEVGRGGDYEQYF. The chain uses TRBV29-1 and TRBJ2-7; TRBD2 agrees at 9 bases. The CDR3 is made up of 15 amino acids. Germline V gives CDR1 SQVTM, CDR2 ANQGSEA.

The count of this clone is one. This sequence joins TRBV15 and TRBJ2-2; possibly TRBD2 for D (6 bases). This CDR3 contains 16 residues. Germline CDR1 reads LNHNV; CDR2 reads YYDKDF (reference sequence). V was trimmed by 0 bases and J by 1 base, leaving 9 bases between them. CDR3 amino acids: CATSRDAGGNTGELFF. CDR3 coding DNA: TGTGCCACCAGCAGAGATGCCGGGGGGAACACCGGGGAGCTGTTTTTT.

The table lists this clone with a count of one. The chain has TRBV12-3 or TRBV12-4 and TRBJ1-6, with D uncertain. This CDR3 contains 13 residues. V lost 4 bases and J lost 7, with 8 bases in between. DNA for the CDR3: TGTGCCAGCAGTTCGACCGAAAATTCACCCCTCCACTTT. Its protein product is CASSSTENSPLHF.

CDR3 sequence: CASSRKLSGVGEQYF. CDR3 nucleotide sequence: TGTGCCAGCAGTCGGAAACTCTCAGGGGTCGGGGAGCAGTACTTC. V is TRBV28 and J is TRBJ2-7; possible D gene TRBD1, 6 bases. The germline V and J ends were trimmed by 5 bases and 7 bases, with 21 bases remaining between them. This CDR3 has 15 amino acids. Per germline, CDR1 MDHEN and CDR2 SYDVKM.

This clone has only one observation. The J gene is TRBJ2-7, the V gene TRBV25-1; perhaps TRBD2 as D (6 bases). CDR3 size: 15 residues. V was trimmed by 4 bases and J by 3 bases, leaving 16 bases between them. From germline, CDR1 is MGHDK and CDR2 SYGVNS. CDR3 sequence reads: CASSGYRDSFYEQYF. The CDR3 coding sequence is TGTGCCAGCAGTGGATACCGGGACTCCTTCTACGAGCAGTACTTC.

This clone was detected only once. As DNA, the CDR3 is TGTGCCAGCAGCCTCTACACAGATACGCAGTATTTT. Translated: CASSLYTDTQYF. V usage is TRBV3-1 (or the pseudogene TRBV3-2) and J usage is TRBJ2-3; no definite D call. V lost 4 bases, J lost 2 bases, and 4 bases lay in between. CDR1 is LGHDT, CDR2 YNNKEL, per germline (reference sequence). The CDR3 consists of 12 residues.